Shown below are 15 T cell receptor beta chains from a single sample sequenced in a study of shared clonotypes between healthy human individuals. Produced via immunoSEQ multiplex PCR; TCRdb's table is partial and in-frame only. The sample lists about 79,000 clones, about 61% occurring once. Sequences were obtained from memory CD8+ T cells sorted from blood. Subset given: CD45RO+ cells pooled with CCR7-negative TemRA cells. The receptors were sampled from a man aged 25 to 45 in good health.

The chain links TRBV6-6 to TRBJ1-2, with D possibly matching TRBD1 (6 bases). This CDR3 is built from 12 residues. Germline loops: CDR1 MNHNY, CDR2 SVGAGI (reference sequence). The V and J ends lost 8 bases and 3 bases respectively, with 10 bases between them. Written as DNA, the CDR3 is TGTGCCAGCCGGGACACTGACTATGGCTACACCTTC. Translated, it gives CASRDTDYGYTF.

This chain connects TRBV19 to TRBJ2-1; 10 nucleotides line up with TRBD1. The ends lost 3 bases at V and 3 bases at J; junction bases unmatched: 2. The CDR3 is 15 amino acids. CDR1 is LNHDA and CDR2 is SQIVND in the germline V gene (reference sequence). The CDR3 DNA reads TGTGCCAGTAGTATCTGGACAGGGGGCTACAATGAGCAGTTCTTC. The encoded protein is CASSIWTGGYNEQFF.

CDR3 DNA sequence: TGTGCCAGCTCACCACCCGAGCGGGATCTCTACACCTTC. Its protein product is CASSPPERDLYTF. The rearrangement links TRBV18 to TRBJ1-2; D gene uncertain. The germline V gene encodes CDR1 KGHSH and CDR2 LQKENI. V dropped 0 bases and J dropped 10 bases, with 12 bases sitting between them. CDR3 size: 13 residues.

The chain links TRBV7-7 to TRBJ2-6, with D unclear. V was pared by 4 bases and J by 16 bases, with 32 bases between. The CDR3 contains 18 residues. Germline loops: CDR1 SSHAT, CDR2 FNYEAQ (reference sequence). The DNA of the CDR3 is TGTGCCAGCAGCTCATTATTTAAGTCCACAAAGTCGGGCCAACGTCTGACTTTC. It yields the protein CASSSLFKSTKSGQRLTF.

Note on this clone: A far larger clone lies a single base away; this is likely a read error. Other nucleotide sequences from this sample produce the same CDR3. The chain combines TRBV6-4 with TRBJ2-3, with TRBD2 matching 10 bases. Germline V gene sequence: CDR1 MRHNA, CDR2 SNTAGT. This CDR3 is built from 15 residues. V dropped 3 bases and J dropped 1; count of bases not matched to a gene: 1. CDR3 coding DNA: TGTGCCAGCAGTGAGGGGACTAGCGGCACAGATACGCAGTATTTT. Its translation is CASSEGTSGTDTQYF.

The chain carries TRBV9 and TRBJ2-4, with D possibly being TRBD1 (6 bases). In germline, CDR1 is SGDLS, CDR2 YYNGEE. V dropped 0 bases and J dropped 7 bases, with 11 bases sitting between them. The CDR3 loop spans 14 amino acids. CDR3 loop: CASSVGPQGNIQYF. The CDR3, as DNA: TGTGCCAGCAGCGTAGGCCCCCAGGGGAACATTCAGTACTTC.

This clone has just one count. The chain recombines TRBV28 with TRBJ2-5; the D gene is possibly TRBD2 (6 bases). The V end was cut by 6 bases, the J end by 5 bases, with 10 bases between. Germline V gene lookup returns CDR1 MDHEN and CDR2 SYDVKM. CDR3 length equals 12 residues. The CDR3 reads CASRGGEETQYF. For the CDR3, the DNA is TGTGCCAGCAGGGGGGGTGAGGAGACCCAGTACTTC.

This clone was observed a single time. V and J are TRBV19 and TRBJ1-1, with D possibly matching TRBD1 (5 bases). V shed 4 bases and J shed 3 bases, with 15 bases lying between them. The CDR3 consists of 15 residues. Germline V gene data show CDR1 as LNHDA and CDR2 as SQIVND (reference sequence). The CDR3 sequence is CASSNFGGADTEAFF. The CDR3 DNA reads TGTGCCAGTAGTAATTTTGGGGGAGCTGACACTGAAGCTTTCTTT.

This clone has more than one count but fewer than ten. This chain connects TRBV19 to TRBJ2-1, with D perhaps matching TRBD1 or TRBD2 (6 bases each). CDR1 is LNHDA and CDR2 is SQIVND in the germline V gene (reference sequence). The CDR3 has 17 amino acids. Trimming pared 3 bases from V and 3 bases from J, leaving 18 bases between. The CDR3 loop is CASSISPPQGLYNEQFF. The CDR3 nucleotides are TGTGCCAGTAGTATCTCGCCTCCACAGGGACTCTACAATGAGCAGTTCTTC.

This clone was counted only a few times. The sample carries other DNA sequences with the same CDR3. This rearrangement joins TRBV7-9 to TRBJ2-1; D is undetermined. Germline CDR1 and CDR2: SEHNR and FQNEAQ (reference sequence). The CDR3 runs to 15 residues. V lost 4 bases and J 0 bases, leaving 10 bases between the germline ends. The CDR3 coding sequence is TGTGCCAGCAGCTCTACCCGAAACTCCTACAATGAGCAGTTCTTC. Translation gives CASSSTRNSYNEQFF. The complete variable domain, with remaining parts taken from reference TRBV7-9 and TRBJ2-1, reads DTGVSQNPRHKITKRGQNVTFRCDPISEHNRLYWYRQTLGQGPEFLTYFQNEAQLEKSRLLSDRFSAERPKGSFSTLEIQRTEQGDSAMYLCASSSTRNSYNEQFFGPGTRLTVL.

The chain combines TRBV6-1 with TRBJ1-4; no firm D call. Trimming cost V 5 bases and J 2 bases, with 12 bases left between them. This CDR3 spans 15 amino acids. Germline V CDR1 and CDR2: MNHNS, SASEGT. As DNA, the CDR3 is TGTGCCAGCAGTCGGTTGGGTCACACTAATGAAAAACTGTTTTTT. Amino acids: CASSRLGHTNEKLFF.

The DNA for the CDR3 is TGTGCCACCAGCGGGTCAAGGACAGGCAGAAGTAACAATGAGCAGTTCTTC. It codes for CATSGSRTGRSNNEQFF. The rearrangement links TRBV15 to TRBJ2-1; 7 bases map to TRBD1. This CDR3 is 17 amino acids long. V was clipped by 5 bases and J by 5 bases; unmatched bases: 15. Per the germline V gene, CDR1 is LNHNV and CDR2 is YYDKDF (reference sequence).

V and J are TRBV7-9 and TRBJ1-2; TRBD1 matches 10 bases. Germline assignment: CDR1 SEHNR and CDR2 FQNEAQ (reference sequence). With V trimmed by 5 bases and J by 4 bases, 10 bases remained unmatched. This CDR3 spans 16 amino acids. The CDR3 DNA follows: TGTGCCAGCAGCCTAGGGCGGACAGGGGGTCTCTATGGCTACACCTTC. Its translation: CASSLGRTGGLYGYTF.

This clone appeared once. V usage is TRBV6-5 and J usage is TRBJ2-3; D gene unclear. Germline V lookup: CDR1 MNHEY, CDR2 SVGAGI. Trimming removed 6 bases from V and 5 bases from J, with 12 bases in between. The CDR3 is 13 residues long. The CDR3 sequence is CASSRGLGDTQYF. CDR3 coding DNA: TGTGCCAGCAGCCGCGGCCTGGGAGATACGCAGTATTTT.

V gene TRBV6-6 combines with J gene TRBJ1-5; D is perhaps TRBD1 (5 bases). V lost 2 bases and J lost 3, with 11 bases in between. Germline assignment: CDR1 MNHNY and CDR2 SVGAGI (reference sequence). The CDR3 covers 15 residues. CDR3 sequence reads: CASSYMVGVNQPQHF. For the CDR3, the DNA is TGTGCCAGCAGTTACATGGTAGGGGTCAATCAGCCCCAGCATTTT.